The 23 T cell receptor beta chains reported below all come from one sample, sequenced in a study of blood T cell repertoires in COVID-19. Repertoires were generated with immunoSEQ multiplex PCR, while TCRdb's copy carries only in-frame clones and drops some. The table records under 150,000 clones, 80% of them present only once. The sample was peripheral blood. These receptor sequences come from a woman aged 50 to 60 with acute or convalescent COVID-19.

Only one count was recorded for this clone. The V and J genes are TRBV5-1 and TRBJ1-6; 7 nucleotides match TRBD1. The junction had 10 bases not matched to a gene; V was cut back by 1 base and J by 9 bases. The germline V gene has CDR1 SGHRS and CDR2 YFSETQ. This CDR3 is 16 amino acids long. The CDR3 here is CASSLIGGQGGSPLHF. The DNA of the CDR3 is TGCGCCAGCAGCTTGATAGGTGGGCAGGGGGGTTCACCCCTCCACTTT.

The CDR3 here is CASRDSSNYGYTF. The CDR3 DNA is TGTGCCAGTAGGGACAGTTCTAACTATGGCTACACCTTC. The chain carries TRBV19 and TRBJ1-2; D possibly corresponds to TRBD1 (6 bases). Trimming left V 6 bases short and J 0 bases short, with 8 bases between. The germline CDR1 and CDR2 sequences are LNHDA and SQIVND (reference sequence). The CDR3 runs 13 residues.

This clone was found once. V is TRBV7-2 and J is TRBJ1-2; the match to TRBD1 covers 7 bases. The V gene's germline CDR1 is SGHTA and CDR2 FQGNSA. Trimming removed 2 bases from V and 7 bases from J; junction bases left unmatched: 4. This CDR3 spans 13 amino acids. The CDR3 nucleotides read TGTGCCAGCAGCTTAAAGGGGGCGCCTGGCTACACCTTC. This translates into CASSLKGAPGYTF.

This chain joins TRBV5-1 and TRBJ2-5; D might be TRBD1 (5 bases). The CDR3 sequence is 15 residues long. Germline CDR1 and CDR2: SGHRS and YFSETQ. V was cut by 0 bases and J by 3 bases, with 12 bases left in between. The CDR3 DNA sequence: TGCGCCAGCAGCTTGGCCGTACAGGCGGAAGAGACCCAGTACTTC. Encoded protein: CASSLAVQAEETQYF.

This clone was detected once. This sequence joins TRBV7-7 and TRBJ2-5; tentatively, D is TRBD1 (5 bases). This CDR3 region has 14 residues. In germline, CDR1 is SSHAT, CDR2 FNYEAQ (reference sequence). V gave up 2 bases and J gave up 5 bases, with 12 bases separating them. CDR3 residues: CASSLSRAGETQYF. In DNA form, the CDR3 reads TGTGCCAGCAGCTTATCCAGGGCAGGGGAGACCCAGTACTTC.

The chain combines TRBV6-5 with TRBJ2-1, with a possible D match to TRBD2 (6 bases). V was shortened by 8 bases and J by 5 bases, with 16 bases between the two germline ends. The CDR3 contains 14 residues. Germline loops: CDR1 MNHEY, CDR2 SVGAGI. For the CDR3, the DNA is TGTGCCAGCCACCCCCGGGGGTCACACAATGAGCAGTTCTTC. Translated: CASHPRGSHNEQFF.

CDR3 protein: CASSLIQGEKLFF. DNA for the CDR3: TGTGCCAGCAGCCTAATTCAGGGAGAAAAACTGTTTTTT. This chain connects TRBV3-1 (or the pseudogene TRBV3-2) to TRBJ1-4, with D possibly TRBD1 on 5 matching bases. V was shortened by 4 bases and J by 8 bases, with 11 bases between the two germline ends. This CDR3 comprises 13 residues. Germline lookup yields CDR1 LGHDT and CDR2 YNNKEL (reference sequence).

The J gene is TRBJ2-1, the V gene TRBV6-4; D perhaps matches TRBD2 (6 bases). The CDR3 length is 16 residues. CDR1 is MRHNA, CDR2 SNTAGT, per germline. Trimming took off 2 bases at V and 6 bases at J, with 17 bases between the two ends. CDR3 region: CASSDEGRYSSNEQFF. The CDR3 nucleotides read TGTGCCAGCAGTGACGAGGGGAGGTACTCCAGCAATGAGCAGTTCTTC.

This clone was counted ten times or more. The chain carries TRBV25-1 and TRBJ2-2; TRBD1 matches at 7 bases. The germline V gene has CDR1 MGHDK and CDR2 SYGVNS. V lost 10 bases to trimming and J lost 3 bases; unmatched junction nucleotides: 8. The CDR3 sequence is 14 residues long. CDR3 loop: CATSGQLDTGELFF. CDR3 nucleotides: TGTGCCACCTCGGGACAGCTAGACACCGGGGAGCTGTTTTTT.

A single count supports this clone. The rearrangement joins TRBV7-6 to TRBJ1-1; 10 bases are a match to TRBD1. The germline V gene encodes CDR1 SGHVS and CDR2 FNYEAQ. The trim removed 4 bases at V and 4 bases at J, leaving 6 bases unmatched. The CDR3 is made up of 15 amino acids. The DNA of the CDR3 is TGTGCCAGCAGCTCCCGGACAGGGGGGGGCACTGAAGCTTTCTTT. It codes for CASSSRTGGGTEAFF.

The genes are TRBV6-5 and TRBJ2-7; a weak D match, TRBD1 (6 bases). The germline CDR1 and CDR2 sequences are MNHEY and SVGAGI. The CDR3 is 15 residues long. The V gene lost 2 bases and the J gene lost 0 bases, with 11 bases spanning the gap. This chain's CDR3 is CASSYPSDSSYEQYF. In nucleotides, the CDR3 is TGTGCCAGCAGTTACCCCTCGGACAGCTCCTACGAGCAGTACTTC.

The chain combines TRBV6-5 with TRBJ2-1; TRBD2 agrees at 7 bases. The CDR3 loop spans 13 amino acids. V dropped 11 bases and J dropped 1; count of bases not matched to a gene: 5. CDR1 MNHEY and CDR2 SVGAGI come from the germline V gene. CDR3 nucleotides: TGTGCCGGGGGGGAATTATCCTACAATGAGCAGTTCTTC. It yields the protein CAGGELSYNEQFF.

This chain uses TRBV5-4 with TRBJ1-2; 7 nucleotides align to TRBD1. Trimming took 4 bases from V and 1 from J; bases not matched to a gene: 10. CDR1 and CDR2 from the germline V gene are SGHNT and YYREEE (reference sequence). CDR3 length equals 16 residues. As DNA, the CDR3 is TGTGCCAGCAGCCCCGGGGGGGACAGCGGTAACTATGGCTACACCTTC. Translating gives CASSPGGDSGNYGYTF.

The V and J genes are TRBV19 and TRBJ2-5; 12 bases are a match to TRBD1. The CDR3 runs to 14 residues. The germline V gene has CDR1 LNHDA and CDR2 SQIVND (reference sequence). V dropped 8 bases and J dropped 2; count of bases not matched to a gene: 3. In DNA form, the CDR3 reads TGTGCCAGTGGGACAGGGGGCCCACAAGAGACCCAGTACTTC. This gives the protein CASGTGGPQETQYF.

The chain uses TRBV19 and TRBJ1-5, with a weak D call TRBD1 (5 bases). The germline V gene has CDR1 LNHDA and CDR2 SQIVND (reference sequence). There are 13 residues in the CDR3. Between the trimmed V and J ends, which lost 3 bases and 5 bases, there was a span of 8 bases. CDR3 sequence: CASSIQGDQPQHF. The CDR3 DNA reads TGTGCCAGTAGTATCCAGGGCGATCAGCCCCAGCATTTT.

This clone has a handful of counts. V gene TRBV12-3 or TRBV12-4 combines with J gene TRBJ2-1, with D hard to call. The CDR3 contains 13 residues. V lost 6 bases to trimming and J lost 8 bases, with 14 bases between them. The chain's CDR3 is CASSASNSDEQFF. In DNA form, the CDR3 reads TGTGCCAGCAGCGCCTCAAACTCGGATGAGCAGTTCTTC.

The V gene is TRBV10-3, the J gene TRBJ1-1, with D hard to call. Looked up from germline, CDR1 is ENHRY and CDR2 is SYGVKD. Deletions cut 7 bases from V and 0 bases from J, with 18 bases between. This CDR3 is built from 16 residues. CDR3 nucleotides: TGTGCCATCATTAACCCGGGTACGGGAATGAACACTGAAGCTTTCTTT. It is translated as CAIINPGTGMNTEAFF.

The rearrangement joins TRBV18 to TRBJ1-2, with D perhaps matching TRBD1 (5 bases). The V and J ends lost 0 bases and 4 bases respectively, with 15 bases between them. Germline loops: CDR1 KGHSH, CDR2 LQKENI. This CDR3 spans 16 amino acids. The CDR3 sequence is CASSPPVGRGGYGYTF. For the CDR3, the DNA is TGTGCCAGCTCACCACCGGTTGGAAGGGGCGGCTATGGCTACACCTTC.

This chain connects TRBV11-2 to TRBJ2-7; D is perhaps TRBD2 (6 bases). The CDR3 loop spans 14 amino acids. V was trimmed by 4 bases and J by 0 bases, leaving 10 bases between them. Germline CDR1 SGHAT, CDR2 FQNNGV. This CDR3 is CASSSRDLSYEQYF. The CDR3 region has the DNA TGTGCCAGCAGCTCGCGGGACCTCTCCTACGAGCAGTACTTC.

The chain carries TRBV6-2 or TRBV6-3 and TRBJ1-6; tentative D call: TRBD1 (5 bases). Germline CDR1 reads MNHEY; CDR2 reads SVGEGT. This CDR3 comprises 14 residues. The V end lost 6 bases, the J end lost 7 bases, and 13 bases lay between the germline ends. The CDR3 reads CASSITGDNSPLHF. DNA for the CDR3: TGTGCCAGCAGCATCACAGGAGACAATTCACCCCTCCACTTT.

V is TRBV7-9 and J is TRBJ1-1; 9 nucleotides align to TRBD1. The CDR3 sequence is 15 residues long. CDR1 is SEHNR, CDR2 FQNEAQ, per germline (reference sequence). V shed 5 bases and J 2 bases; nucleotides not matched to a gene: 6. CDR3 sequence: CASSPQGAVNTEAFF. CDR3 DNA sequence: TGTGCCAGCAGCCCACAGGGGGCGGTAAACACTGAAGCTTTCTTT.

This sequence joins TRBV15 and TRBJ2-6; D perhaps matches TRBD1 (5 bases). Trimming left V 0 bases short and J 0 bases short, with 6 bases between. The CDR3 extends over 16 amino acids. The V gene's germline CDR1 is LNHNV and CDR2 YYDKDF (reference sequence). DNA for the CDR3: TGTGCCACCAGCAGAGAGACAGTCTCTGGGGCCAACGTCCTGACTTTC. Translated, it gives CATSRETVSGANVLTF.

The chain employs TRBV28 and TRBJ1-2, with 7 bases that match TRBD1. With V trimmed by 6 bases and J by 3 bases, 10 bases remained unmatched. Per the germline V gene, CDR1 is MDHEN and CDR2 is SYDVKM. The length of the CDR3 is 15 residues. CDR3 DNA: TGTGCCAGCAGATTCAACAGGGGCTGGGACTATGGCTACACCTTC. Encoded protein: CASRFNRGWDYGYTF.